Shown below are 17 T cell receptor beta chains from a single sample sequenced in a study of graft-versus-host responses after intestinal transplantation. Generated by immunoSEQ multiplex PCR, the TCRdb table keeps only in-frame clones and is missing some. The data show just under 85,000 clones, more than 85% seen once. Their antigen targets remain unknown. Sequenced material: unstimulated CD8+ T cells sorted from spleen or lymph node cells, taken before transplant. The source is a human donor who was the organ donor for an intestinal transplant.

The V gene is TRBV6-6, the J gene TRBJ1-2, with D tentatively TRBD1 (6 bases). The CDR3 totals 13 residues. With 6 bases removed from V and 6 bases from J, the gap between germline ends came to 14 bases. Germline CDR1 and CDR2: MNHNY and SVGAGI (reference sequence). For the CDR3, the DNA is TGTGCCAGCAGGCCCACAGGGTTGAATGGCTACACCTTC. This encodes CASRPTGLNGYTF.

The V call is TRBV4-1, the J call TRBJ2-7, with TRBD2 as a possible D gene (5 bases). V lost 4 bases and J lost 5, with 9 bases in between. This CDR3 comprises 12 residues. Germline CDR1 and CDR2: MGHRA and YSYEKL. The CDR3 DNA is TGCGCCAGCAGCCGGACGGGGAACGAGCAGTACTTC. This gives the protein CASSRTGNEQYF.

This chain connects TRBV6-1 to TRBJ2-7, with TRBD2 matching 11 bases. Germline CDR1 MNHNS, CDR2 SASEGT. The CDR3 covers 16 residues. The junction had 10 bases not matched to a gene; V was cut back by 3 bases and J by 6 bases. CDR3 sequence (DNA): TGTGCCAGCAGTGAGCTGATAGCGGGAGGGGACACCGAGCAGTACTTC. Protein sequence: CASSELIAGGDTEQYF.

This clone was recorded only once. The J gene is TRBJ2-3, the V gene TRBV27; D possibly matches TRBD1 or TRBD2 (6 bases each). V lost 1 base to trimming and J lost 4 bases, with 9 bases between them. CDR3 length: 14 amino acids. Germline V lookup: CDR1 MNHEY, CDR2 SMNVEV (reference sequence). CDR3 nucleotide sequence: TGTGCCAGCAGTTTATGGGGGGCCGCAGATACGCAGTATTTT. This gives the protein CASSLWGAADTQYF.

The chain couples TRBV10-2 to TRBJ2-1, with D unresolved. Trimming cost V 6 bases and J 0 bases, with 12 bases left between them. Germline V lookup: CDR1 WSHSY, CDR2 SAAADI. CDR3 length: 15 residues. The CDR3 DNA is TGCGCCAGCAGCGCCGGGCTGAGCTCCTACAATGAGCAGTTCTTC. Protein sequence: CASSAGLSSYNEQFF.

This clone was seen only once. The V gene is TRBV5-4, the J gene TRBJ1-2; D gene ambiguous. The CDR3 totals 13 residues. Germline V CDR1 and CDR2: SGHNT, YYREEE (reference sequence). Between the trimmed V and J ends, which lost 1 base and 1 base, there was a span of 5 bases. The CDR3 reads CASSLIGNYGYTF. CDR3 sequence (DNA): TGTGCCAGCAGCTTGATCGGTAACTATGGCTACACCTTC.

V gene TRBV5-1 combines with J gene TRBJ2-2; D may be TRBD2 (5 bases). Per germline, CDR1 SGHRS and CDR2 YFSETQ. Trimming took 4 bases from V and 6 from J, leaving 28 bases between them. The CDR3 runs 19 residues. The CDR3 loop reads CASSGLLPFTLSESGELFF. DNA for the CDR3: TGCGCCAGCAGCGGACTTCTCCCCTTTACCCTATCAGAGTCCGGGGAGCTGTTTTTT.

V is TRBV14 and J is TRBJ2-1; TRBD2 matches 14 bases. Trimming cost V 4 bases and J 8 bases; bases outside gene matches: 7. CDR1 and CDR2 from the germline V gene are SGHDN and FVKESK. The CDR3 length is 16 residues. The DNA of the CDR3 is TGTGCCAGCAGCCGCCCGACTAGCGGGGGGGCGCATGAGCAGTTCTTC. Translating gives CASSRPTSGGAHEQFF.

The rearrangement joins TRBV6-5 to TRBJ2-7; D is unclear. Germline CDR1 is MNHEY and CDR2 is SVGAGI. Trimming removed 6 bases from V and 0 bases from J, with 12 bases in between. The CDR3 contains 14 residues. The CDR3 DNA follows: TGTGCCAGCAGCTCACTCCCGTCCTCCTACGAGCAGTACTTC. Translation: CASSSLPSSYEQYF.

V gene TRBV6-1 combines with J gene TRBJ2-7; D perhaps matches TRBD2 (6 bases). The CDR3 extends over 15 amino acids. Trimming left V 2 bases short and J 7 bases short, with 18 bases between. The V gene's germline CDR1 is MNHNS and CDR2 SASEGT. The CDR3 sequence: CASSEMITSNSEQYF. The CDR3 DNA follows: TGTGCCAGCAGTGAAATGATTACTAGCAATAGTGAGCAGTACTTC.

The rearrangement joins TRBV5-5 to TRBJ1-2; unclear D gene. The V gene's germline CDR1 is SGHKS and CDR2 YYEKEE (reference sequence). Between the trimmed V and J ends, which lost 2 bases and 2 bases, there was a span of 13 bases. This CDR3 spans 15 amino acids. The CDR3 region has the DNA TGTGCCAGCAGCTTTTGGTACTCGGGGAACTATGGCTACACCTTC. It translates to CASSFWYSGNYGYTF.

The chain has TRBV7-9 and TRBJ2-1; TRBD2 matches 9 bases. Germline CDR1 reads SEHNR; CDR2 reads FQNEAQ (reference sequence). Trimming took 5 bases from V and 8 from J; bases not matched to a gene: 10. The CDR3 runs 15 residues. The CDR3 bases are TGTGCCAGCAGCCTACCGGGACTAGCTTTTTATGAGCAGTTCTTC. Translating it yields CASSLPGLAFYEQFF.

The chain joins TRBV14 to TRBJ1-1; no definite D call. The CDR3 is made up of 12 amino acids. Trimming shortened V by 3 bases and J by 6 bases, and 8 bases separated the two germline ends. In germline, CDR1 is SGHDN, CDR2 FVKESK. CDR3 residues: CASSQLRAEAFF. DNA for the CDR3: TGTGCCAGCAGCCAGTTGAGGGCTGAAGCTTTCTTT.

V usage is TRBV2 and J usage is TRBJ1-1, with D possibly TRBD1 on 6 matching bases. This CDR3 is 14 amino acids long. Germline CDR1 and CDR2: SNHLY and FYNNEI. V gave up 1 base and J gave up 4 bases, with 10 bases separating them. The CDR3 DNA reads TGTGCCAGCAGTGAAGACAGGGTCTTCACTGAAGCTTTCTTT. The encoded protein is CASSEDRVFTEAFF.

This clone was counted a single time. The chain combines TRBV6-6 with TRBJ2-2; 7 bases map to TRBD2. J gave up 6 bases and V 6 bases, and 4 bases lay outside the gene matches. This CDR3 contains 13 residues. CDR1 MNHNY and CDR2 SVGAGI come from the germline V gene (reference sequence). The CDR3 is CASSPRGAGELFF. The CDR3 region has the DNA TGTGCCAGCAGCCCCCGGGGGGCCGGGGAGCTGTTTTTT.

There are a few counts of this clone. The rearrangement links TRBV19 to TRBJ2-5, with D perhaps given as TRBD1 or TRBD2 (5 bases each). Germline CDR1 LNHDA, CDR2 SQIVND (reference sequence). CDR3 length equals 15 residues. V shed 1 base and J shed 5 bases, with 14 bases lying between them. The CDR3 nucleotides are TGTGCCAGTAGTATAGGAGCAGGGAGTCAGGAGACCCAGTACTTC. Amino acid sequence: CASSIGAGSQETQYF.

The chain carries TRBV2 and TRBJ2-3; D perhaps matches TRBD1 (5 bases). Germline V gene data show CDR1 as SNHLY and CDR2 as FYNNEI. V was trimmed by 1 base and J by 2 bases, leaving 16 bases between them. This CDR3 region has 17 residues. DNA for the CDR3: TGTGCCAGCAGTGAAGGGGGCTTTAACAGAGTCACAGATACGCAGTATTTT. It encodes CASSEGGFNRVTDTQYF.